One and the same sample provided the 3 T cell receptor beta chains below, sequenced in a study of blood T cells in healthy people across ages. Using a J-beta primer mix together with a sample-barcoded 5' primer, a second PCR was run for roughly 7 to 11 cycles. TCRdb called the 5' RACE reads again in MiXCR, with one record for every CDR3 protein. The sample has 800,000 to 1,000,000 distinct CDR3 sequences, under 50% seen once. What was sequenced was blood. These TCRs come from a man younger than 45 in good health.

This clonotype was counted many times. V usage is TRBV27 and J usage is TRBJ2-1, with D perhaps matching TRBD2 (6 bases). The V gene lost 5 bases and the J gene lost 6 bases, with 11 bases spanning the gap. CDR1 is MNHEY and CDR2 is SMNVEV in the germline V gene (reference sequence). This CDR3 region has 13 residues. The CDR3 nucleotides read TGTGCCAGCAGTCTGACTAGTTTCAATGAGCAGTTCTTC. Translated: CASSLTSFNEQFF.

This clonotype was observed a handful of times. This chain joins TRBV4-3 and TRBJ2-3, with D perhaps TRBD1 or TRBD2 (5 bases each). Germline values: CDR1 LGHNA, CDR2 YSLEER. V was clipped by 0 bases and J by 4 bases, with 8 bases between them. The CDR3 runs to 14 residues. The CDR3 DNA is TGCGCCAGCAGCCAAGAATGGGGGTCAGATACGCAGTATTTT. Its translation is CASSQEWGSDTQYF.

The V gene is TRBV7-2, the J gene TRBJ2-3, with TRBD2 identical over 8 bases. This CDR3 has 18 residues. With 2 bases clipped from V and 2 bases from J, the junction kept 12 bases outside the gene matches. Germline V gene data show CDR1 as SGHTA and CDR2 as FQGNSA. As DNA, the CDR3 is TGTGCCAGCAGCTTACTACCAGCGGGGGCCGCTAACACAGATACGCAGTATTTT. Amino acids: CASSLLPAGAANTDTQYF.